This T cell receptor (beta chain) was identified during a study of T cells in Graves' hyperthyroidism and ophthalmopathy. Each diagnosis drew on symptoms, thyroxine, TRAb, thyroid ultrasound and orbital computed tomography findings. Fresh 10 ml peripheral blood yielded PBMCs. Trimming stripped 2 bases from V and 1 base from J, with 11 bases between. This CDR3 has 15 residues. Germline values: CDR1 MDHEN, CDR2 SYDVKM. From RNA transcripts, TCR beta CDR3 regions were amplified. First-round RT-PCR targeting the TCR CDR3 was performed with the HTBI primer set. Each CDR3 protein is one row after TCRdb ran MiXCR on the multiplex PCR reads. The sample includes fewer than 650,000 distinct CDR3 sequences, 14% of them seen just once. This clonotype was detected a few times.

The V call is TRBV28, the J call TRBJ1-1; D is uncertain. The TCR comes from a middle-aged woman with Graves' hyperthyroidism. Material for sequencing was blood. The CDR3 spells CASSLGQYKNTEAFF. DNA of the CDR3: TGTGCCAGCAGTTTAGGCCAATATAAGAACACTGAAGCTTTCTTT.